This TCR beta chain was recovered during a study of shared clonotypes between healthy human individuals. Study as a whole: Donors had three CD4 naive, three CD4 memory, two CD8 naive and one CD8 memory plate apiece.

Clones were sequenced by immunoSEQ multiplex PCR, and TCRdb holds only the in-frame ones, with some missing. The table has some 690,000 clones, less than 95% seen once. The CDR3 has 16 amino acids. V was pared by 2 bases and J by 5 bases, with 18 bases between. CDR1 MDHEN and CDR2 SYDVKM come from the germline V gene. The sample taken for sequencing was memory CD8+ T cells from PBMCs. Subset defined: CD45RO+ cells pooled with CCR7-negative TemRA cells. The chain links TRBV28 to TRBJ2-5; TRBD1 is a possible D gene (6 bases). This sequence was found in a man aged 18 to 30 in good health. Some clones in this sample may be carry-over from other donors' samples. CDR3 coding DNA: TGTGCCAGCAGTTTAACTTCAGGGGAAGTAGGGGAGACCCAGTACTTC. Encoded protein: CASSLTSGEVGETQYF.